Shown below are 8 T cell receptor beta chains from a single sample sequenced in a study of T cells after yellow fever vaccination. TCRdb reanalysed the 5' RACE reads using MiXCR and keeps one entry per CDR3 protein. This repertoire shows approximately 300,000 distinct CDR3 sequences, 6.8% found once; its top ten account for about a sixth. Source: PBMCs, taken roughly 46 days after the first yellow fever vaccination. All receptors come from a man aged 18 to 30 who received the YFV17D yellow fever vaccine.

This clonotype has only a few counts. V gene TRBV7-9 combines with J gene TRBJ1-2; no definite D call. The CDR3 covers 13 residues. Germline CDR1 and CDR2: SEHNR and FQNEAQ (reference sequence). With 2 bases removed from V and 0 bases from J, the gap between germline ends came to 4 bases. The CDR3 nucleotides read TGTGCCAGCAGCTTACTACCTAACTATGGCTACACCTTC. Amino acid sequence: CASSLLPNYGYTF.

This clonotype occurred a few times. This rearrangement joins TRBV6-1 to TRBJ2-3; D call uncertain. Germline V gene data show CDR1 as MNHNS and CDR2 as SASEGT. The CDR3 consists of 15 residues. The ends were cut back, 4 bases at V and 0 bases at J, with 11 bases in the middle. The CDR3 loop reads CASSGVTGSTDTQYF. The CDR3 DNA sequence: TGTGCCAGCAGTGGGGTGACTGGGAGCACAGATACGCAGTATTTT.

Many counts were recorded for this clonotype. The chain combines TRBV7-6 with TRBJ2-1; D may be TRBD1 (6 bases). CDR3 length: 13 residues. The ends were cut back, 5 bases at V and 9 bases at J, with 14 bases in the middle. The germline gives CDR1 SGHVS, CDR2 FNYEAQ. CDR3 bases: TGTGCCAGCAGCACCTCCCAGGGGAGTGAGCAGTTCTTC. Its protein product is CASSTSQGSEQFF.

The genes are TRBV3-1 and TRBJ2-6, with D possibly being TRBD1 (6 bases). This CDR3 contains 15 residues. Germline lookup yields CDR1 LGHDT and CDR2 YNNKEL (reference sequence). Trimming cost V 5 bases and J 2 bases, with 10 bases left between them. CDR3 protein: CASSRGRPGANVLTF. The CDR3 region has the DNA TGTGCCAGCAGCAGGGGGAGACCTGGGGCCAACGTCCTGACTTTC.

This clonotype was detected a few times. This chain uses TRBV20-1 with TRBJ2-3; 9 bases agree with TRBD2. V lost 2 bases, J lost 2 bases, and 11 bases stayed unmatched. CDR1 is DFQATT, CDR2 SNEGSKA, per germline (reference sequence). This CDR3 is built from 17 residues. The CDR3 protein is CSARTPGLAWDTDTQYF. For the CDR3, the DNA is TGCAGTGCTAGAACCCCGGGACTAGCATGGGACACAGATACGCAGTATTTT.

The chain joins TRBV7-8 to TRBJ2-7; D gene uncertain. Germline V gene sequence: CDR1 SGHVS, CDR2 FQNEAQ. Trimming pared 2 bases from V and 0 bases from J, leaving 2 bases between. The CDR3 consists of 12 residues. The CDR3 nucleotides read TGTGCCAGCAGCTTATTCTCCTACGAGCAGTACGTC. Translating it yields CASSLFSYEQYV.

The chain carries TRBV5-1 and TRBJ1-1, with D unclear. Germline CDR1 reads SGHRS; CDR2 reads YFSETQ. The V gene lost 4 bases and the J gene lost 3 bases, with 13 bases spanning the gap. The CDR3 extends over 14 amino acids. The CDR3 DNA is TGCGCCAGCAGCGTAAATATTGGGTACACTGAAGCTTTCTTT. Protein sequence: CASSVNIGYTEAFF.

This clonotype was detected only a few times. Written as DNA, the CDR3 is TGCGCCAGCACCACAGCATACGAGCAGTACTTC. The encoded protein is CASTTAYEQYF. The chain uses TRBV10-2 and TRBJ2-7; D is ambiguous. The V gene's germline CDR1 is WSHSY and CDR2 SAAADI. V lost 7 bases to trimming and J lost 4 bases, with 8 bases between them. The CDR3 is made up of 11 amino acids.